This entry lists 27 T cell receptor beta chains sequenced from one sample in a study of identical twins. TCRdb ran MiXCR on the 5' RACE reads and lists one entry per CDR3 protein. The repertoire holds 300,000 to 350,000 distinct CDR3 sequences, with 9% to 15% as singletons. The same data also contributed to another study, on yellow fever vaccine responses in identical twins.

The sequenced material came from CD8+ T cells sorted from blood. The receptors were gathered from a woman aged 18-30 years in good health.

The rearrangement uses TRBV6-5 and TRBJ2-7, with unresolved D. The V gene's germline CDR1 is MNHEY and CDR2 SVGAGI. V dropped 0 bases and J dropped 5 bases, with 17 bases sitting between them. CDR3 length: 16 residues. The CDR3 protein is CASSYSKGHLRNEQYV. The CDR3 bases are TGTGCCAGCAGTTACTCGAAGGGTCACCTCAGGAACGAGCAGTACGTC.

This rearrangement joins TRBV27 to TRBJ2-7; the D gene is possibly TRBD1 (5 bases). The CDR3 spans 17 residues. Deletions cut 5 bases from V and 5 bases from J, with 25 bases between. Per germline, CDR1 MNHEY and CDR2 SMNVEV (reference sequence). The CDR3 spells CASSRPYSGLGSDEQYF. CDR3 nucleotides: TGTGCCAGCAGTCGACCCTATTCAGGGCTTGGCTCGGACGAGCAGTACTTC.

The chain carries TRBV25-1 and TRBJ1-5, with D unclear. Germline V gene lookup returns CDR1 MGHDK and CDR2 SYGVNS. The V end was cut by 4 bases, the J end by 1 base, with 8 bases between. This CDR3 has 14 residues. The CDR3, as DNA: TGTGCCAGCAGTGCCTCAGGAAGCAATCAGCCCCAGCATTTT. It translates to CASSASGSNQPQHF.

This clonotype was detected many times. The rearrangement links TRBV3-1 to TRBJ2-1; D is uncertain. The CDR3 is 17 residues long. Germline values: CDR1 LGHDT, CDR2 YNNKEL (reference sequence). Trimming left V 0 bases short and J 0 bases short, with 12 bases between. The CDR3 here is CASSQDGRSDSYNEQFF. The CDR3 DNA sequence: TGTGCCAGCAGCCAAGATGGTAGGTCCGACTCCTACAATGAGCAGTTCTTC.

This clonotype was counted at least ten times. The CDR3 loop is CASSPLAGVGDEQFF. As DNA, the CDR3 is TGTGCCAGCAGTCCTCTAGCGGGAGTGGGGGATGAGCAGTTCTTC. The chain uses TRBV12-3 or TRBV12-4 and TRBJ2-1; 10 bases agree with TRBD2. V lost 5 bases to trimming and J lost 8 bases; unmatched junction nucleotides: 9. CDR3 length: 15 amino acids.

Ten or more counts support this clonotype. The chain links TRBV12-3 or TRBV12-4 to TRBJ2-1; 10 bases align to TRBD1. The CDR3 consists of 14 residues. The J segment lost 6 bases and the V segment lost 5 bases, leaving 4 bases of the junction unmatched. CDR3 bases: TGTGCCAGCAGTATGAGGACAGGGGGCAATGAGCAGTTCTTC. It is translated as CASSMRTGGNEQFF.

This clonotype came up many times. The rearrangement joins TRBV5-1 to TRBJ2-2, with 9 bases identical to TRBD1. Per germline, CDR1 SGHRS and CDR2 YFSETQ. V gave up 5 bases and J gave up 0 bases; unmatched junction bases: 14. This CDR3 contains 19 residues. The CDR3: CASSRNPDRGYANTGELFF. For the CDR3, the DNA is TGCGCCAGCAGTCGAAACCCTGACAGGGGGTACGCGAACACCGGGGAGCTGTTTTTT.

J is TRBJ2-2 and V is TRBV5-5; 9 bases match TRBD1. The CDR3 extends over 16 amino acids. Trimming removed 1 base from V and 8 bases from J; junction bases left unmatched: 9. Looked up from germline, CDR1 is SGHKS and CDR2 is YYEKEE (reference sequence). The CDR3 reads CASSLRLGQGSGELFF. DNA of the CDR3: TGTGCCAGCAGCTTGCGGTTGGGACAGGGATCGGGGGAGCTGTTTTTT.

This clonotype was picked up a small number of times. The genes are TRBV20-1 and TRBJ2-5; 11 bases map to TRBD2. Trimming at V came to 1 base and at J to 1 base, leaving 11 bases not matched to a gene. The germline gives CDR1 DFQATT, CDR2 SNEGSKA (reference sequence). The length of the CDR3 is 18 residues. For the CDR3, the DNA is TGCAGTGCTAGAGCACTAGCGGGAGTCGCGGAACCCCAAGAGACCCAGTACTTC. As protein: CSARALAGVAEPQETQYF.

There are many counts of this clonotype. The chain is built from TRBV27 and TRBJ2-1; possibly TRBD1 or TRBD2 for D (7 bases each). The CDR3 has 16 amino acids. V lost 7 bases, J lost 6 bases, and 22 bases lay in between. CDR1 and CDR2 from the germline V gene are MNHEY and SMNVEV (reference sequence). CDR3 nucleotide sequence: TGTGCCAGCATCAGAACCGCAGGGGGGGTAAGCAATGAGCAGTTCTTC. Translation gives CASIRTAGGVSNEQFF.

A remark on this clonotype: At one end, the junction sequence differs from germline, possibly due to a read error. The chain couples TRBV7-8 to TRBJ2-1; D is perhaps TRBD1 (6 bases). This CDR3 contains 16 residues. CDR1 is SGHVS, CDR2 FQNEAQ, per germline. CDR3 sequence: CASSLADRSSYNEQFF. The CDR3 DNA reads as TGTGCCAGCAGCCTAGCTGACAGGAGCTCCTACAATGAGCAGTTCTTC.

This clonotype was detected a few times. This chain connects TRBV7-9 to TRBJ2-7; D uncertain. The CDR3 runs 15 residues. Germline V gene sequence: CDR1 SEHNR, CDR2 FQNEAQ (reference sequence). The V end was cut by 4 bases, the J end by 7 bases, with 20 bases between. CDR3 sequence: CASSSADIFTREQYF. The CDR3 nucleotides read TGTGCCAGCAGCTCGGCCGACATATTTACGAGGGAGCAGTACTTC.

This clonotype was seen only a few times. The V and J genes are TRBV4-1 and TRBJ2-7, with TRBD2 matching 9 bases. This CDR3 is built from 16 residues. CDR1 and CDR2 (germline): MGHRA, YSYEKL. J gave up 4 bases and V 2 bases, and 9 bases lay outside the gene matches. The CDR3 DNA reads TGCGCCAGCAGCCAAACTAAGGGACTAGCCCCTTACGAGCAGTACTTC. Amino acids: CASSQTKGLAPYEQYF.

The chain is built from TRBV2 and TRBJ1-2; the D gene is possibly TRBD1 (6 bases). The CDR3 loop spans 14 amino acids. Germline CDR1 is SNHLY and CDR2 is FYNNEI. Between the trimmed V and J ends, which lost 6 bases and 3 bases, there was a span of 14 bases. The CDR3 nucleotides are TGTGCCAGCAGGAACAGGGTGATAGACTATGGCTACACCTTC. It translates to CASRNRVIDYGYTF.

V is TRBV7-3 and J is TRBJ2-1; 10 positions match TRBD2. V was pared by 2 bases and J by 0 bases, with 13 bases of the junction left unmatched. This CDR3 spans 20 amino acids. CDR1 SGHTA and CDR2 FQGTGA come from the germline V gene. In nucleotides, the CDR3 is TGTGCCAGCAGCTTATATCTACTAGCGGGACCCTATCCCTCCTACAATGAGCAGTTCTTC. Its protein product is CASSLYLLAGPYPSYNEQFF.

This clonotype turned up a few times. The V call is TRBV6-6, the J call TRBJ1-1; D gene ambiguous. There are 13 residues in the CDR3. The germline V gene has CDR1 MNHNY and CDR2 SVGAGI (reference sequence). Deletions cut 5 bases from V and 6 bases from J, with 13 bases between. Here the CDR3 DNA reads TGTGCCAGCAGTACAAACAAGATTGCTGAAGCTTTCTTT. The encoded protein is CASSTNKIAEAFF.

In this sample, this clonotype turned up many times. The rearrangement links TRBV12-3 or TRBV12-4 to TRBJ2-2; TRBD2 matches at 7 bases. There are 15 residues in the CDR3. V lost 3 bases to trimming and J lost 4 bases; unmatched junction nucleotides: 5. The CDR3 region is CASSLTSLGTGELFF. For the CDR3, the DNA is TGTGCCAGCAGTTTGACTAGCTTGGGCACCGGGGAGCTGTTTTTT.

This clonotype was picked up many times. The chain links TRBV5-5 to TRBJ1-5; no definite D call. Germline values: CDR1 SGHKS, CDR2 YYEKEE (reference sequence). The CDR3 extends over 16 amino acids. The V end lost 2 bases, the J end lost 4 bases, and 16 bases lay between the germline ends. The CDR3 is CASSLGLGSPNQPQHF. In DNA form, the CDR3 reads TGTGCCAGCAGCTTAGGTTTGGGGTCCCCTAATCAGCCCCAGCATTTT.

This clonotype was seen a handful of times. The CDR3: CASSPGLGGHNEQFF. CDR3 sequence (DNA): TGTGCCAGCAGTCCGGGACTAGGGGGCCACAATGAGCAGTTCTTC. The V call is TRBV6-1, the J call TRBJ2-1, with D possibly matching TRBD2 (8 bases). This CDR3 is built from 15 residues. V lost 5 bases and J 5 bases, leaving 16 bases between the germline ends. The germline V gene has CDR1 MNHNS and CDR2 SASEGT.

This clonotype was recorded many times. V usage is TRBV12-3 or TRBV12-4 and J usage is TRBJ2-7; 12 bases match TRBD1. V was pared by 5 bases and J by 7 bases, with 3 bases of the junction left unmatched. CDR3 length: 13 residues. In nucleotides, the CDR3 is TGTGCCAGCAGTATGGGACAGGGGGCTGAGCAGTACTTC. This gives the protein CASSMGQGAEQYF.

The chain joins TRBV20-1 to TRBJ2-3, with TRBD2 matching 7 bases. The CDR3 is made up of 20 amino acids. CDR1 and CDR2 (germline): DFQATT, SNEGSKA (reference sequence). Trimming removed 2 bases from V and 5 bases from J; junction bases left unmatched: 25. CDR3 sequence (DNA): TGCAGTGCTAGATTCGTTCAGCTAGCGGAAGACTTCTCCTCCAGAGATACGCAGTATTTT. Residues: CSARFVQLAEDFSSRDTQYF.

V usage is TRBV7-9 and J usage is TRBJ2-7; TRBD2 matches at 12 bases. Per germline, CDR1 SEHNR and CDR2 FQNEAQ (reference sequence). CDR3 length equals 15 residues. The ends lost 5 bases at V and 2 bases at J; junction bases unmatched: 4. The CDR3 region is CASSAASGGAYEQYV. The CDR3 DNA follows: TGTGCCAGCAGCGCAGCTAGCGGGGGGGCCTACGAGCAGTACGTC.

This rearrangement joins TRBV5-6 to TRBJ2-5, with TRBD1 identical over 7 bases. Per the germline V gene, CDR1 is SGHDT and CDR2 is YYEEEE. V lost 0 bases and J lost 7; bases outside the gene matches: 6. The CDR3 runs to 14 residues. Here the CDR3 DNA reads TGTGCCAGCAGCTTGGGACAGGGTGCCGCGACCCAGTACTTC. This translates into CASSLGQGAATQYF.

The V gene is TRBV4-1, the J gene TRBJ2-3; D uncertain. This CDR3 has 14 amino acids. The ends were cut back, 7 bases at V and 0 bases at J, with 11 bases in the middle. CDR1 and CDR2 from the germline V gene are MGHRA and YSYEKL. The CDR3 coding sequence is TGCGCCAGCACTCGTGGACCGAGCACAGATACGCAGTATTTT. Amino acids: CASTRGPSTDTQYF.

The rearrangement uses TRBV9 and TRBJ1-1; unclear D gene. The germline V gene has CDR1 SGDLS and CDR2 YYNGEE. The V end lost 9 bases, the J end lost 5 bases, and 11 bases lay between the germline ends. The CDR3 has 11 amino acids. The CDR3 DNA follows: TGTGCCACAAACCCTTTAACTGAAGCTTTCTTT. It translates to CATNPLTEAFF.

The V call is TRBV20-1, the J call TRBJ1-6, with no clear D. The germline V gene has CDR1 DFQATT and CDR2 SNEGSKA (reference sequence). V was cut by 3 bases and J by 1 base, with 16 bases left in between. The CDR3 is 17 amino acids. For the CDR3, the DNA is TGCAGTGCTAGTATAGGGTATATGGGGTCCTATAATTCACCCCTCCACTTT. This sequence encodes CSASIGYMGSYNSPLHF.

The chain joins TRBV7-3 to TRBJ2-7; D tentatively reads TRBD1 or TRBD2 (5 bases each). The CDR3 has 13 residues. Trimming pared 2 bases from V and 5 bases from J, leaving 10 bases between. Germline assignment: CDR1 SGHTA and CDR2 FQGTGA. CDR3 DNA: TGTGCCAGCAGCTTACGGTGGGACCACGAGCAGTACTTC. It translates to CASSLRWDHEQYF.